These T cell receptor beta chains were read from a single sample in a study of T cell responses to AZD1222 COVID-19 vaccine. TCRdb's copy holds only in-frame clones and misses some; the assay was immunoSEQ multiplex PCR. The repertoire holds approximately 120,000 clones, with around nine tenths as singletons. Sequenced material: peripheral blood, taken on day 0 of AZD1222 vaccination. The source of these receptors is an adult in good health. CDR3s include the opening cysteine and the closing phenylalanine or tryptophan. A D gene is named only where the DNA matches it firmly. A clone size is listed for some rows: how often the clone was seen (once, few, many), or a class if it is expanded.

V gene	clone size	D gene	J gene	CDR3 DNA	CDR3 protein
TRBV29-1	few	.	TRBJ1-1	TGCAGCGCAAAGGACAACATGAACACTGAAGCTTTCTTT	CSAKDNMNTEAFF
TRBV6-2/TRBV6-3	once	.	TRBJ2-7	TGTGCCAGCAGTTCCTTCCTACATGAAACCTACGAGCAGTACTTC	CASSSFLHETYEQYF
TRBV30	.	TRBD1	TRBJ2-7	TGTGCCTGGGAGCCGGGACAGGGGCACAACGAGCAGTACTTC	CAWEPGQGHNEQYF
TRBV21-1	.	.	TRBJ1-4	TGTGCCAGCAGCCCCCGGGTTTCCAGGCTCAATGAAAAACTGTTTTTT	CASSPRVSRLNEKLFF
TRBV10-3	.	.	TRBJ1-1	TGTGCCATCGGTAAAGGCACTGAAGCTTTCTTT	CAIGKGTEAFF
TRBV28	.	.	TRBJ2-2	TGTGCCAGCAATATACAGGGAGGAGGCACCGGGGAGCTGTTTTTT	CASNIQGGGTGELFF
TRBV10-3	.	.	TRBJ1-5	TGTGCCATCAGTGGGGGTGGAGTGCGGGGAAAGGGGCCCCAGCATTTT	CAISGGGVRGKGPQHF
TRBV12-3/TRBV12-4	.	.	TRBJ1-5	TGTGCCAGCAGCTTGGACACCTATCAGCCCCAGCATTTT	CASSLDTYQPQHF
TRBV5-8	.	.	TRBJ1-5	TGTGCCAGCAGCTTCGGGGGAGACCATCAGCCCCAGCATTTT	CASSFGGDHQPQHF
TRBV28	.	.	TRBJ1-2	TGTGCCAGCAGCCGTACAGGGAACTATGGCTACACCTTC	CASSRTGNYGYTF
TRBV7-2	.	.	TRBJ1-2	TGTGCCAGCATAGGGGAAGAGTATGGCTACACCTTC	CASIGEEYGYTF
TRBV28	.	.	TRBJ2-1	TGTGCCAGCAGCCTCATCAAGGGGGCCTACAATGAGCAGTTCTTC	CASSLIKGAYNEQFF
TRBV18	.	.	TRBJ2-7	TGTGCCAGCTCAGCGGGGACAAACTACGAGCAGTACTTC	CASSAGTNYEQYF
TRBV30	.	TRBD2	TRBJ2-7	TGTGCCTGGAGTCCCGGCGGGACTAGCGGATACGAGCAGTACTTC	CAWSPGGTSGYEQYF
TRBV5-1	.	.	TRBJ2-7	TGCGCCAGCAGCTTGATGAACGACGAGCAGTACTTC	CASSLMNDEQYF
TRBV6-5	.	TRBD1	TRBJ2-7	TGTGCCAGCAGGGCCGGGACAGGGGCCTACGAGCAGTACTTC	CASRAGTGAYEQYF
TRBV29-1	.	.	TRBJ2-3	TGCAGCGTTGTGATCGTAGGTGCGCGGGATACGCAGTATTTT	CSVVIVGARDTQYF
TRBV30	.	.	TRBJ1-1	TGTGCCTGGAGTGGCGCGGGGCCGACTGAAGCTTTCTTT	CAWSGAGPTEAFF
TRBV7-3	.	.	TRBJ1-5	TGTGCCAGCAGCTTAAGACCTAAGGTTAGCAATCAGCCCCAGCATTTT	CASSLRPKVSNQPQHF
TRBV7-9	.	.	TRBJ1-6	TGTGCCAGCAGTCCAGGGCTTATCAATTCACCCCTCCACTTT	CASSPGLINSPLHF
TRBV13	once	.	TRBJ1-1	TGTGCCAGCAGCGCGGAAGTGAACACTGAAGCTTTCTTT	CASSAEVNTEAFF
TRBV20-1	.	TRBD2	TRBJ2-5	TGCAGTGCTAGTTACACTAGCGGACTAGAGACCCAGTACTTC	CSASYTSGLETQYF
TRBV19	.	TRBD1	TRBJ2-7	TGTGCCAGTAGTTCGGCAACAGGGGTTGAGCAGTACTTC	CASSSATGVEQYF
TRBV5-6	.	.	TRBJ2-3	TGTGCCAGCAGCTTGGGGTCTCTTGGAGATACGCAGTATTTT	CASSLGSLGDTQYF
TRBV7-2	.	.	TRBJ2-3	TGTGCCAGCAAGGAGACATTTAGCACAGATACGCAGTATTTT	CASKETFSTDTQYF
TRBV28	.	.	TRBJ1-2	TGTGCCAGCAGCCTACAGTCGGGTGGCTACACCTTC	CASSLQSGGYTF
TRBV4-1	once	TRBD1	TRBJ1-5	TGCGCCAGCAGCCAACGAACTACACAGGGGAATCAGCCCCAGCATTTT	CASSQRTTQGNQPQHF
TRBV27	.	TRBD2	TRBJ2-2	TGTGCCAGCAGTTCCCCTGGCGGGAGGGGCGCCGGGGAGCTGTTTTTT	CASSSPGGRGAGELFF
TRBV18	.	.	TRBJ1-2	TGTGCCAGCTCACCTATAGCAGGGGTGAATGGCTACACCTTC	CASSPIAGVNGYTF
TRBV11-2	.	.	TRBJ2-5	TGTGCCAGCAGTCCCCCAGCGGTCCAAGAGACCCAGTACTTC	CASSPPAVQETQYF
TRBV10-3	once	TRBD1	TRBJ1-2	TGTGCCATCAGTGGTTCGAGCTGGACAGGGAATGGCTACACCTTC	CAISGSSWTGNGYTF
TRBV10-3	.	.	TRBJ1-4	TGTGCCATCATGAGGGAGAACGCAACTAATGAAAAACTGTTTTTT	CAIMRENATNEKLFF
TRBV2	.	.	TRBJ1-1	TGTGCCAGCAGTGAAGGGTTTAGGGAGAACACTGAAGCTTTCTTT	CASSEGFRENTEAFF
TRBV9	.	TRBD1	TRBJ2-3	TGTGCCAGCAGCGCCAGGACAGGGGACACAGATACGCAGTATTTT	CASSARTGDTDTQYF
TRBV18	.	.	TRBJ2-1	TGTGCCAGCTCACCAGGGGGGAATGAGCAGTTCTTC	CASSPGGNEQFF
TRBV6-1	.	TRBD1	TRBJ2-7	TGTGCCAGCAGTGGAGCCGGGACAGGGGGCTACGAGCAGTACTTC	CASSGAGTGGYEQYF
TRBV30	few	.	TRBJ2-7	TGTGCCTGGAGTGCCAGCTCCTACGAGCAGTACTTC	CAWSASSYEQYF
TRBV6-1	.	TRBD2	TRBJ2-2	TGTGCCAGCAGTGAATTAGCGGGAGGGGTGAACACCGGGGAGCTGTTTTTT	CASSELAGGVNTGELFF
TRBV28	.	.	TRBJ2-3	TGTGCCAGTTCTGTGACAGTTGAGGGGACGCAGTATTTT	CASSVTVEGTQYF
TRBV3-1/TRBV3-2	.	.	TRBJ2-1	TGTGCCAGCAGCCAAGATTGGACTTCCTACAATGAGCAGTTCTTC	CASSQDWTSYNEQFF
TRBV19	.	TRBD2	TRBJ2-7	TGTGCCAGTAGTATAGCTGCGGGAGTAACCTACGAGCAGTACTTC	CASSIAAGVTYEQYF
TRBV6-2/TRBV6-3	.	.	TRBJ2-7	TGTGCCAGCAGTTATCCTTTGGGTGGGTCCTCCAGCGGCGCCTACGAGCAGTACTTC	CASSYPLGGSSSGAYEQYF